This T cell receptor (beta chain) was documented in a study of T cells in Graves' hyperthyroidism and ophthalmopathy. V lost 4 bases and J lost 0; bases outside the gene matches: 6. This CDR3 region has 16 residues. CDR1 is LGHDT and CDR2 is YNNKEL in the germline V gene (reference sequence). Amplification of TCR beta CDR3 regions was performed using RNA transcripts as template. TCR CDR3 underwent first-round RT-PCR with the HTBI primer set. TCRdb itself ran the multiplex PCR reads through MiXCR, one entry per CDR3 protein. The table shows more than 450,000 distinct CDR3 sequences, with less than 20% occurring only once. In its sample, this clonotype was seen a few times.

The rearrangement uses TRBV3-1 and TRBJ1-3; 7 nucleotides align to TRBD1. This clonotype was obtained from a man aged 40-49 years with Graves' ophthalmopathy. Material: blood. The CDR3 loop reads CASSLGQPLSGNTIYF. The CDR3 DNA reads as TGTGCCAGCAGCCTGGGACAGCCCCTCTCTGGAAACACCATATATTTT.